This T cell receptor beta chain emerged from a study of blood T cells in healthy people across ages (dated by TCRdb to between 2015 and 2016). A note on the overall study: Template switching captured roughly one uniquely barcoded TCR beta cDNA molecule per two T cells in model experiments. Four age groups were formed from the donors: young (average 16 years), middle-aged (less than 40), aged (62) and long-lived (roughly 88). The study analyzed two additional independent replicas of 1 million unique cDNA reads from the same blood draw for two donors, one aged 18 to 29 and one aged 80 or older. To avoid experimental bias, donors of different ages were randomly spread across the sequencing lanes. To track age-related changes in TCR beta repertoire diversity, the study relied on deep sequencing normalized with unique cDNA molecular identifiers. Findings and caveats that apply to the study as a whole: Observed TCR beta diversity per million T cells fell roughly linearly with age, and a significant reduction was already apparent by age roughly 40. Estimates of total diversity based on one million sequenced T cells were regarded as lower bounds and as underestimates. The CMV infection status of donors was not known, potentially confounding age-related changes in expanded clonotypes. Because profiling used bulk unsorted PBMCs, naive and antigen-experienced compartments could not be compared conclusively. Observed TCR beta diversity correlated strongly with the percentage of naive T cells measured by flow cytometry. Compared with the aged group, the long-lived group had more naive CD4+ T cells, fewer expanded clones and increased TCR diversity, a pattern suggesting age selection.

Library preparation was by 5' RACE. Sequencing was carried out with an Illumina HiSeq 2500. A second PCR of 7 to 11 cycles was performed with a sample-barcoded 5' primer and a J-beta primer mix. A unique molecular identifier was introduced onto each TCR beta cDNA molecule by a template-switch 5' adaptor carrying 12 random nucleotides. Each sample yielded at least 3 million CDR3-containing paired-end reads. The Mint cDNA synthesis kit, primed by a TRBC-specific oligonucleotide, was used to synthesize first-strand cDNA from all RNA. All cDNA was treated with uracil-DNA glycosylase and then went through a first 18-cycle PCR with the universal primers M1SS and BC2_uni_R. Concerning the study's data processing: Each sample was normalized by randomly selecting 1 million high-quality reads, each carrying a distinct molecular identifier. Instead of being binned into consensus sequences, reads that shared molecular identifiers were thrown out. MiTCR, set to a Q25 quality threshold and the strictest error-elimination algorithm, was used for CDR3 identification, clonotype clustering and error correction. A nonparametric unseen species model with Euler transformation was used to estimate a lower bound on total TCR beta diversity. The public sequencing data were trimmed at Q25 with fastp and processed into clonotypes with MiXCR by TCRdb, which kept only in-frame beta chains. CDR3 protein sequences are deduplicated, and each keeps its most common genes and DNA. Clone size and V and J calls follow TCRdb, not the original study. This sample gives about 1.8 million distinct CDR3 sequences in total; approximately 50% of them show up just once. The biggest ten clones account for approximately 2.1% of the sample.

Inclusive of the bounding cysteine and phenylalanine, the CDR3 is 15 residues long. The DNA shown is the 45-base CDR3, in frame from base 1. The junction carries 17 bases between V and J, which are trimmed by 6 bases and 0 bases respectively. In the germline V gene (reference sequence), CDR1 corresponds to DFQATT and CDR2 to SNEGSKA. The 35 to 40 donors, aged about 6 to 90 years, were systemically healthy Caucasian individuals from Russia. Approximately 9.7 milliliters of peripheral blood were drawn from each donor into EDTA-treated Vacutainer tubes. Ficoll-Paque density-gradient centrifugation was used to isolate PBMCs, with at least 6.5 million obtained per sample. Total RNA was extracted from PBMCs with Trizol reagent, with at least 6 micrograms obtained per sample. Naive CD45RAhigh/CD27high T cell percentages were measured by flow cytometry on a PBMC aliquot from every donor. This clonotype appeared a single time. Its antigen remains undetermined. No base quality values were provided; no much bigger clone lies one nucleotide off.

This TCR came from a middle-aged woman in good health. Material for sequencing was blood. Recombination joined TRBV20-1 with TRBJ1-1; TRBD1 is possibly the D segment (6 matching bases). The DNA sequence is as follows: TGCAGTGCCCCACCTTACTGGACAGTGAACACTGAAGCTTTCTTT. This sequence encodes CSAPPYWTVNTEAFF.